This T cell receptor (beta chain) was observed in a study of blood T cell repertoires in COVID-19. This clone has more than one count but fewer than ten. The CDR3 is made up of 13 amino acids. Trimming at V came to 4 bases and at J to 5 bases, leaving 2 bases not matched to a gene. CDR1 is SGHKS and CDR2 is YYEKEE in the germline V gene (reference sequence). Sequencing was performed with immunoSEQ multiplex PCR; in TCRdb, only in-frame clones are kept and a portion is missing. The data hold roughly 250,000 clones, with approximately 90% observed a single time. Sequenced sample: PBMCs or T cells enriched from blood (not recorded which). This TCR derives from a woman in her twenties or thirties with acute COVID-19. V gene TRBV5-5 combines with J gene TRBJ1-5, with TRBD1 matching 8 bases. The CDR3 nucleotides read TGTGCCAGCAGCCCAGGGGGCTATCAGCCCCAGCATTTT. Amino acid sequence: CASSPGGYQPQHF.